This T cell receptor (beta chain) was sequenced in a study of shared clonotypes between healthy human individuals. Study in general: CD8 memory received one plate per donor, CD8 naive two, CD4 memory three and CD4 naive three.

Study-wide findings and caveats: Several donors shared approximately 5% of their naive CD4 clonotypes. Investigators collected only blood, and repertoires in tissues likely differ.

Libraries were prepared by immunoSEQ multiplex PCR; TCRdb keeps only in-frame clonotypes and omits some of them. The data hold 600,000 to 750,000 clones, with 90% observed a single time. For this clone: Antigen unknown.

Germline V gives CDR1 MNHEY, CDR2 SMNVEV (reference sequence). The CDR3 is made up of 16 amino acids. V was cut by 3 bases and J by 0 bases, with 9 bases left in between. The source of this sequence is a man in his late teens or twenties in good health. Some clones in this sample may be carry-over from other donors' samples. V usage is TRBV27 and J usage is TRBJ2-6, with D perhaps matching TRBD1 (6 bases). The sample was memory CD8+ T cells from PBMCs. Subset denoted: CD45RO+ cells pooled with CCR7-negative TemRA cells. CDR3: CASSFRGLSGANVLTF. CDR3 DNA: TGTGCCAGCAGTTTCAGGGGCCTCTCTGGGGCCAACGTCCTGACTTTC.